This T cell receptor (beta chain) was sequenced in a study of shared clonotypes between healthy human individuals. On the study more broadly: The cohort comprised a couple of women and a few men. Their ages spanned 18 to 49 years. Regarding the study as a whole: It was anticipated that sequencing depth would influence how many clonotypes donors shared.

Profiling relied on immunoSEQ multiplex PCR, and the TCRdb table lists in-frame clones only, not all of them. Found here are over a million clones, 60% to 80% of them singletons; the top ten hold approximately 1.5%. A word on this clone: As yet, its antigen is unknown.

The specimen sequenced was memory CD4+ T cells sorted from blood. Sample subset: CD45RA-negative fraction. The TCR originated in a man aged 18 to 35 in good health.

CDR3 amino acids: CASNSGTGELFF. DNA for the CDR3: TGTGCCAGCAATTCAGGGACCGGGGAGCTGTTTTTT. The chain employs TRBV28 and TRBJ2-2, with D tentatively TRBD1 (5 bases). V lost 7 bases and J 5 bases, leaving 8 bases between the germline ends. The CDR3 has 12 residues. Germline V gene data show CDR1 as MDHEN and CDR2 as SYDVKM. The full variable domain, rest sourced from reference TRBV28 and TRBJ2-2, is DVKVTQSSRYLVKRTGEKVFLECVQDMDHENMFWYRQDPGLGLRLIYFSYDVKMKEKGDIPEGYSVSREKKERFSLILESASTNQTSMYLCASNSGTGELFFGEGSRLTVL.